This passage covers 18 T cell receptor beta chains from one sample sequenced in a study. TCRdb independently ran MiXCR on the RT-PCR reads; one entry per CDR3 protein. The data hold almost 700,000 distinct CDR3 sequences, with 14% observed a single time. The source material was memory CD4+ T cells from blood. The receptors stem from a female donor in good health, serving as a healthy control.

This clonotype was seen repeatedly, ten times or more. This chain links TRBV4-3 with TRBJ2-3, with D tentatively TRBD2 (6 bases). Trimming shortened V by 1 base and J by 3 bases, and 11 bases separated the two germline ends. CDR1 and CDR2 from the germline V gene are LGHNA and YSLEER. The CDR3 extends over 15 amino acids. The CDR3 sequence is CASSQGGARTDTQYF. DNA of the CDR3: TGCGCCAGCAGCCAAGGCGGGGCTCGTACAGATACGCAGTATTTT.

This clonotype has just a few counts. The rearrangement uses TRBV6-2 or TRBV6-3 and TRBJ2-1, with 10 bases aligning to TRBD2. The CDR3 totals 15 residues. CDR1 and CDR2 from the germline V gene are MNHEY and SVGEGT. V shed 6 bases and J 6 bases; nucleotides not matched to a gene: 8. CDR3 sequence (DNA): TGTGCCAGCAGCACCAAGGCTAGCGGGAGCAATGAGCAGTTCTTC. Its protein is CASSTKASGSNEQFF.

This clonotype was observed a few times. This chain uses TRBV29-1 with TRBJ1-1; TRBD1 might be the D (5 bases). Per the germline V gene, CDR1 is SQVTM and CDR2 is ANQGSEA. Between the trimmed V and J ends, which lost 7 bases and 3 bases, there was a span of 9 bases. The length of the CDR3 is 11 residues. This CDR3 reads CSAFRDTEAFF. CDR3 DNA sequence: TGCAGCGCGTTCAGGGACACTGAAGCTTTCTTT.

This clonotype has only a few counts. The genes are TRBV3-1 and TRBJ2-3; perhaps D is TRBD1 or TRBD2 (5 bases each). V lost 0 bases and J 0 bases, leaving 13 bases between the germline ends. Germline-derived CDR1 and CDR2 are LGHDT and YNNKEL (reference sequence). This CDR3 region has 17 residues. CDR3 protein: CASSQDWGSGSTDTQYF. The DNA for the CDR3 is TGTGCCAGCAGCCAAGATTGGGGCAGCGGTAGCACAGATACGCAGTATTTT.

This clonotype was observed a few times. This chain uses TRBV12-3 or TRBV12-4 with TRBJ2-7; TRBD1 is a possible D gene (6 bases). The CDR3 sequence is 15 residues long. Trimming cost V 6 bases and J 3 bases, with 18 bases left between them. The CDR3 loop reads CASRRTGKRSYEQYF. The CDR3 nucleotides read TGTGCCAGCAGGCGAACAGGGAAGAGAAGCTACGAGCAGTACTTC.

This clonotype was seen a handful of times. This sequence joins TRBV9 and TRBJ2-7; the D is unclear. There are 15 residues in the CDR3. CDR1 and CDR2 from the germline V gene are SGDLS and YYNGEE. The V end lost 0 bases, the J end lost 2 bases, and 12 bases lay between the germline ends. As DNA, the CDR3 is TGTGCCAGCAGCGTAGGTGGAGCGCACACCTACGAGCAGTACTTC. Its translation: CASSVGGAHTYEQYF.

This sequence joins TRBV7-6 and TRBJ1-2, with D tentatively TRBD1 (6 bases). This CDR3 spans 16 amino acids. The V and J ends lost 1 base and 2 bases respectively, with 14 bases between them. In germline, CDR1 is SGHVS, CDR2 FNYEAQ. DNA for the CDR3: TGTGCCAGCAGCTTAGAGGGGGGGGTTTGGAACTATGGCTACACCTTC. Its translation: CASSLEGGVWNYGYTF.

There are a few counts of this clonotype. Here the CDR3 reads CASNLGGPDNSPLHF. CDR3 sequence (DNA): TGTGCCAGCAACCTAGGGGGTCCTGATAATTCACCCCTCCACTTT. The rearrangement links TRBV6-6 to TRBJ1-6; TRBD1 is a possible D gene (6 bases). Trimming cost V 7 bases and J 5 bases, with 15 bases left between them. This CDR3 contains 15 residues. Germline V gene data show CDR1 as MNHNY and CDR2 as SVGAGI (reference sequence).

This chain joins TRBV9 and TRBJ2-3; no reliable D call. Germline values: CDR1 SGDLS, CDR2 YYNGEE. Trimming stripped 1 base from V and 8 bases from J, with 11 bases between. This CDR3 comprises 13 residues. CDR3 sequence reads: CASSVSDRGTQYF. CDR3 sequence (DNA): TGTGCCAGCAGCGTAAGCGACCGAGGTACGCAGTATTTT.

A few counts support this clonotype. J is TRBJ1-1 and V is TRBV7-9; no clear D. V lost 5 bases, J lost 6 bases, and 10 bases lay in between. Germline loops: CDR1 SEHNR, CDR2 FQNEAQ (reference sequence). This CDR3 has 12 residues. The CDR3: CASSPGGSEAFF. CDR3 sequence (DNA): TGTGCCAGCAGCCCAGGAGGCTCTGAAGCTTTCTTT.

A few counts support this clonotype. The rearrangement joins TRBV20-1 to TRBJ2-7, with D perhaps matching TRBD2 (5 bases). Germline V gene data show CDR1 as DFQATT and CDR2 as SNEGSKA (reference sequence). This CDR3 region has 14 residues. Deletions cut 7 bases from V and 2 bases from J, with 18 bases between. Here the CDR3 DNA reads TGCAGTGGCTATCGTGGGCTAGCACCCTACGAGCAGTACTTC. Amino acid sequence: CSGYRGLAPYEQYF.

This clonotype has at least ten counts. V gene TRBV5-1 combines with J gene TRBJ2-7, with 9 bases that match TRBD2. The CDR3 has 15 residues. Germline values: CDR1 SGHRS, CDR2 YFSETQ. V shed 4 bases and J 2 bases; nucleotides not matched to a gene: 7. This chain's CDR3 is CASSPDAGGAYEQYF. The CDR3 nucleotides are TGCGCCAGCAGCCCGGATGCGGGAGGGGCCTACGAGCAGTACTTC.

This clonotype was counted between two and nine times. The chain couples TRBV20-1 to TRBJ1-5; D is possibly TRBD1 (5 bases). Between the trimmed V and J ends, which lost 0 bases and 0 bases, there was a span of 15 bases. The CDR3 runs 17 residues. Germline lookup yields CDR1 DFQATT and CDR2 SNEGSKA (reference sequence). The CDR3 loop is CSARDQNGHYSNQPQHF. DNA of the CDR3: TGCAGTGCTAGAGATCAGAACGGACACTATAGCAATCAGCCCCAGCATTTT.

In its sample, this clonotype was seen many times. This chain joins TRBV29-1 and TRBJ1-1, with D unresolved. The germline V gene encodes CDR1 SQVTM and CDR2 ANQGSEA. With 5 bases removed from V and 5 bases from J, the gap between germline ends came to 15 bases. The CDR3 covers 13 residues. The CDR3 DNA follows: TGCAGCGTTATGGGCCAATCGAGAACTGAAGCTTTCTTT. It is translated as CSVMGQSRTEAFF. Filled out from reference TRBV29-1 and TRBJ1-1, the complete variable domain reads SAVISQKPSRDICQRGTSLTIQCQVDSQVTMMFWYRQQPGQSLTLIATANQGSEATYESGFVIDKFPISRPNLTFSTLTVSNMSPEDSSIYLCSVMGQSRTEAFFGQGTRLTVV.

This chain uses TRBV9 with TRBJ1-2, with unresolved D. The V gene lost 0 bases and the J gene lost 3 bases, with 6 bases spanning the gap. The CDR3 extends over 13 amino acids. CDR1 is SGDLS and CDR2 is YYNGEE in the germline V gene. CDR3 DNA: TGTGCCAGCAGCGTAGAGACCGACTATGGCTACACCTTC. It translates to CASSVETDYGYTF.

A few counts support this clonotype. The chain has TRBV18 and TRBJ1-2; no firm D call. The germline V and J ends were trimmed by 6 bases and 7 bases, with 15 bases remaining between them. The CDR3 loop spans 13 amino acids. Looked up from germline, CDR1 is KGHSH and CDR2 is LQKENI. The CDR3 loop is CASSSDISRGYTF. Here the CDR3 DNA reads TGTGCCAGCTCGTCGGATATTAGTCGTGGCTACACCTTC. The full variable domain, rest sourced from reference TRBV18 and TRBJ1-2, is NAGVMQNPRHLVRRRGQEARLRCSPMKGHSHVYWYRQLPEEGLKFMVYLQKENIIDESGMPKERFSAEFPKEGPSILRIQQVVRGDSAAYFCASSSDISRGYTFGSGTRLTVV.

The rearrangement uses TRBV20-1 and TRBJ2-4; the D gene is possibly TRBD2 (7 bases). CDR1 is DFQATT, CDR2 SNEGSKA, per germline (reference sequence). The V and J ends lost 1 base and 2 bases respectively, with 21 bases between them. The CDR3 loop spans 18 amino acids. Here the CDR3 DNA reads TGCAGTGCTAGAGCCTCCGGGGGGCGGGGTCAGTCCAAAAACATTCAGTACTTC. Amino acids: CSARASGGRGQSKNIQYF.

This clonotype appeared a few times. This rearrangement joins TRBV5-1 to TRBJ1-1, with no clear D. V lost 2 bases to trimming and J lost 2 bases, with 16 bases between them. The CDR3 covers 16 residues. Germline CDR1 SGHRS, CDR2 YFSETQ. The CDR3 DNA sequence: TGCGCCAGCAGCTTAACCAGGCCTGAATTAAACACTGAAGCTTTCTTT. Translating it yields CASSLTRPELNTEAFF.